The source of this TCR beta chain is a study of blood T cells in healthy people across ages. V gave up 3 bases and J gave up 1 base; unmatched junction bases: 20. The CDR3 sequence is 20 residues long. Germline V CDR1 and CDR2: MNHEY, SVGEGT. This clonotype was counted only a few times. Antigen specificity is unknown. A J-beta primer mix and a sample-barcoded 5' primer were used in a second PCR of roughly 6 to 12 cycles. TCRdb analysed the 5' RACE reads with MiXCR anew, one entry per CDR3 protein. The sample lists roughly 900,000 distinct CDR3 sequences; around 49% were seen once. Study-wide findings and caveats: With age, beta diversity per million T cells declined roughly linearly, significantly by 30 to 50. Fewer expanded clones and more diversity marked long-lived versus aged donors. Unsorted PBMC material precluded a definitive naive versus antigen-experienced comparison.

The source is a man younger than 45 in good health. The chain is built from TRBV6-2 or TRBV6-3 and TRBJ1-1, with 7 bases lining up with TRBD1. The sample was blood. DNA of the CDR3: TGTGCCAGCAGTTATTCAATGTTCAAGCGGGGACAGAGTACGAACACTGAAGCTTTCTTT. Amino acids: CASSYSMFKRGQSTNTEAFF.